The clone carrying this TCR beta chain came up a few times. The data were taken from a study of blood T cell repertoires in COVID-19. Overall study context: From T cells, B-cell-depleted T cells, or PBMCs came the material, which was cDNA or gDNA.

As processed by the authors: Researchers report that nucleated cell counts were estimated from reference gene primer amplification. Generated by immunoSEQ multiplex PCR, the TCRdb table keeps only in-frame clones and is missing some. The V and J calls and the clone size are those of that table, but D and trimming were determined from the DNA. The repertoire holds approximately 300,000 clones, with over 85% as singletons. Germline CDR1 is SGHAT and CDR2 is FQDESV (reference sequence). J was trimmed by 3 bases and V by 5 bases; bases with no gene match: 4. The length of the CDR3 is 14 residues. Followed over time, Seattle patients had been enrolled while infection was active.

This receptor was taken from a woman aged 30 to 39 with COVID-19, enrolled during active disease. This chain uses TRBV11-1 with TRBJ2-1, with TRBD2 matching over 7 bases. The sequencing sample was made of peripheral blood. The CDR3 nucleotides are TGTGCCAGCAGCGTGCGGGGGAACTACAATGAGCAGTTCTTC. This codes for CASSVRGNYNEQFF. Complete variable domain (other parts from reference TRBV11-1 and TRBJ2-1): EAEVAQSPRYKITEKSQAVAFWCDPISGHATLYWYRQILGQGPELLVQFQDESVVDDSQLPKDRFSAERLKGVDSTLKIQPAELGDSAMYLCASSVRGNYNEQFFGPGTRLTVL.